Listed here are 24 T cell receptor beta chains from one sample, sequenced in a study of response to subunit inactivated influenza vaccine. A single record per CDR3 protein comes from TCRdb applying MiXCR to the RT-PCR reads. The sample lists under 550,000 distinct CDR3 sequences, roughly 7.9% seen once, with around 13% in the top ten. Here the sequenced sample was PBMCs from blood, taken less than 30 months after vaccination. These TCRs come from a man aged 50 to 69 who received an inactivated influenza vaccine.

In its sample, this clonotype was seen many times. The CDR3 spells CASSLDRGLSEQYF. The DNA of the CDR3 is TGCGCCAGCAGCTTGGACAGGGGGCTTTCCGAGCAGTACTTC. V is TRBV5-1 and J is TRBJ2-7, with TRBD1 identical over 9 bases. Germline V lookup: CDR1 SGHRS, CDR2 YFSETQ. The V and J ends lost 0 bases and 6 bases, in that order; junction bases with no gene match: 4. The CDR3 extends over 14 amino acids.

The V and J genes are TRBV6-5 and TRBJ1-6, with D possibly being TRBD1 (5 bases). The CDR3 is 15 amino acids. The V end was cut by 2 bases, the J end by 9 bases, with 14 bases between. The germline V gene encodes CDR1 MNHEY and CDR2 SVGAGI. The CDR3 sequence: CASSYGREGRSPLHF. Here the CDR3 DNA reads TGTGCCAGCAGTTACGGCAGGGAGGGACGTTCACCCCTCCACTTT.

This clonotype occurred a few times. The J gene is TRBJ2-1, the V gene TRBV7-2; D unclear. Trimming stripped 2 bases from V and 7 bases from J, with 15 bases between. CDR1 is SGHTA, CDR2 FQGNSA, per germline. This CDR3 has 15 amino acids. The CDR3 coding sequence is TGTGCCAGCAGCTTATTGTGGGAAGGTGAAAATGAGCAGTTCTTC. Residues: CASSLLWEGENEQFF.

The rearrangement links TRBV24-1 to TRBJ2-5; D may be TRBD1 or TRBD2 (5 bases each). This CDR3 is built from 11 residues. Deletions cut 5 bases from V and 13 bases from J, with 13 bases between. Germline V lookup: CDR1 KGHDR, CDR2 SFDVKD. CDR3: CATSAPGPLYF. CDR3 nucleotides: TGTGCCACCAGTGCCCCGGGACCCCTGTACTTC.

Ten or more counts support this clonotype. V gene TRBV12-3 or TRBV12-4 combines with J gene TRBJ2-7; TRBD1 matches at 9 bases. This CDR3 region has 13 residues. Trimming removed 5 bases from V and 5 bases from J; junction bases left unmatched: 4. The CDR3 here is CASSVDRGDEQYF. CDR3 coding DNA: TGTGCCAGCAGTGTGGACAGGGGCGACGAGCAGTACTTC.

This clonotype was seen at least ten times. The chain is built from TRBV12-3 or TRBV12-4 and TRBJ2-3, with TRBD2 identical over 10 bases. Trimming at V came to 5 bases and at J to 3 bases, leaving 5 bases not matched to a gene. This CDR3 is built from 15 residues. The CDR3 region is CASSQVAGGTDTQYF. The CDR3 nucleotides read TGTGCCAGCAGTCAAGTAGCGGGGGGAACAGATACGCAGTATTTT.

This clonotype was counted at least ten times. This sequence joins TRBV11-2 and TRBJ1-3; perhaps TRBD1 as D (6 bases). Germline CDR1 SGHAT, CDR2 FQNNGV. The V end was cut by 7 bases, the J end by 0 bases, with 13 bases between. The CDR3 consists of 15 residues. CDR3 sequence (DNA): TGTGCCAGCACCCTAACGGACAGCTCTGGAAACACCATATATTTT. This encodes CASTLTDSSGNTIYF.

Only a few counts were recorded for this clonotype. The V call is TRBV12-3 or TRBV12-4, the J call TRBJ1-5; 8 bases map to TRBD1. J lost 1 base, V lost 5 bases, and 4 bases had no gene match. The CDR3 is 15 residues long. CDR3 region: CASSRDRLSNQPQHF. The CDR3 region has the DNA TGTGCCAGCAGTCGGGACAGGTTAAGCAATCAGCCCCAGCATTTT.

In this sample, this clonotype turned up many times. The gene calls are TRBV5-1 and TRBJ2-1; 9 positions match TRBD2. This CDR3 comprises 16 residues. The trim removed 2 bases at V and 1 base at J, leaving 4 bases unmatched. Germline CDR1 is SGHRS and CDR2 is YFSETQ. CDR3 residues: CASSLLAGESYNEQFF. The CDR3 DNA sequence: TGCGCCAGCAGCTTATTAGCGGGAGAATCCTACAATGAGCAGTTCTTC.

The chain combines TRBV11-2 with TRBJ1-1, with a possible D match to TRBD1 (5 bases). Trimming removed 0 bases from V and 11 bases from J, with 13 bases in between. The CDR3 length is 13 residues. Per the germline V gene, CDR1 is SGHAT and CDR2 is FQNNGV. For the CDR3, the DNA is TGTGCCAGCAGCTTAGAAGGCAGGGCGAGGGCTTTCTTT. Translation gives CASSLEGRARAFF.

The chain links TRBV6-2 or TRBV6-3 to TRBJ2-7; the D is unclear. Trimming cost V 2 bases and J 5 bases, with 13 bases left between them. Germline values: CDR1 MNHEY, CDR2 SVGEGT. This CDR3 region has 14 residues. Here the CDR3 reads CASSYPPRSDEQYF. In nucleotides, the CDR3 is TGTGCCAGCAGTTACCCCCCAAGGAGCGACGAGCAGTACTTC.

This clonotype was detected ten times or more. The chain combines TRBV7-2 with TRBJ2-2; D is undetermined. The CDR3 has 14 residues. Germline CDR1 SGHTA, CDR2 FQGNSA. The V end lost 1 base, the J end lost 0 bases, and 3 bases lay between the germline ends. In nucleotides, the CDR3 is TGTGCCAGCAGCTTAGTAACGAACACCGGGGAGCTGTTTTTT. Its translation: CASSLVTNTGELFF.

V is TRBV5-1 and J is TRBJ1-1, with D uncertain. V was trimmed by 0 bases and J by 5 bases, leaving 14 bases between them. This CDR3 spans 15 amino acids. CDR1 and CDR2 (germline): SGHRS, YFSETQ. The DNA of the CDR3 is TGCGCCAGCAGCTTGGTCCCAGGCGGTGTAACTGAAGCTTTCTTT. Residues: CASSLVPGGVTEAFF. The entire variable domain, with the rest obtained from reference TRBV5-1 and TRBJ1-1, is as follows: KAGVTQTPRYLIKTRGQQVTLSCSPISGHRSVSWYQQTPGQGLQFLFEYFSETQRNKGNFPGRFSGRQFSNSRSEMNVSTLELGDSALYLCASSLVPGGVTEAFFGQGTRLTVV.

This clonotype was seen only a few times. This chain's CDR3 is CSARGRGIPPDTQYF. In nucleotides, the CDR3 is TGCAGTGCTAGAGGGAGGGGGATACCACCAGATACGCAGTATTTT. The V gene is TRBV20-1, the J gene TRBJ2-3; D is tentatively TRBD1 or TRBD2 (6 bases each). Germline assignment: CDR1 DFQATT and CDR2 SNEGSKA (reference sequence). Trimming took 1 base from V and 4 from J, leaving 15 bases between them. This CDR3 region has 15 residues.

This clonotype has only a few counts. For the CDR3, the DNA is TGTGCCACCAGTGACGGTTCATCATCACCCCTCCACTTT. Residues: CATSDGSSSPLHF. The V and J genes are TRBV24-1 and TRBJ1-6; D unclear. Trimming stripped 4 bases from V and 10 bases from J, with 10 bases between. Germline V gene sequence: CDR1 KGHDR, CDR2 SFDVKD. The CDR3 consists of 13 residues.

CDR3 residues: CASTQDRLGTDTQYF. In nucleotides, the CDR3 is TGTGCCAGCACCCAAGACCGCCTCGGGACAGATACGCAGTATTTT. The chain uses TRBV12-3 or TRBV12-4 and TRBJ2-3; D is unresolved. The CDR3 has 15 amino acids. V lost 7 bases and J lost 3, with 17 bases in between.

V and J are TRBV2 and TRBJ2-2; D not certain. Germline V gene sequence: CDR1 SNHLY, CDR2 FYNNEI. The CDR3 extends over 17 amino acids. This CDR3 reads CTCSFAKMAMNTGELFF. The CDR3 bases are TGTACCTGCAGTTTCGCCAAAATGGCCATGAACACCGGGGAGCTGTTTTTT.

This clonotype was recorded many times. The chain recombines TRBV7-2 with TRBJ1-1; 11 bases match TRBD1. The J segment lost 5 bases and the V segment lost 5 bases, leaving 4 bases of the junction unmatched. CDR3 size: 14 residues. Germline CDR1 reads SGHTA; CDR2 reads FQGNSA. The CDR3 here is CASSADRGQTEAFF. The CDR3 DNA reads TGTGCCAGCAGCGCGGACAGGGGGCAGACTGAAGCTTTCTTT.

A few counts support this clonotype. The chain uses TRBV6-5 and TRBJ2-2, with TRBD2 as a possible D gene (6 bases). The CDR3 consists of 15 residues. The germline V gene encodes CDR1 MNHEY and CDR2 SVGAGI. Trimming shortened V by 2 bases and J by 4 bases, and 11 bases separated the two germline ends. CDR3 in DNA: TGTGCCAGCAGTTACGTCGGGGGAGCCACCGGGGAGCTGTTTTTT. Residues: CASSYVGGATGELFF.

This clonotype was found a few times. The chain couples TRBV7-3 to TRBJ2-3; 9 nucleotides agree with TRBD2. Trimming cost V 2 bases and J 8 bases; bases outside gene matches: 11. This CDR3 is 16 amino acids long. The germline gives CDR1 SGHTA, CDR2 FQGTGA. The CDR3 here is CASSLSVSGSHATQYF. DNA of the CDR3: TGTGCCAGCAGCTTATCGGTTAGCGGGAGTCACGCTACGCAGTATTTT.

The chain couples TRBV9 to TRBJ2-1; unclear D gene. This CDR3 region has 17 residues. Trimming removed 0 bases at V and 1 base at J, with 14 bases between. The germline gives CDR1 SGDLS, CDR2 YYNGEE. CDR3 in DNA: TGTGCCAGCAGCGTAGAGCAGGTCGCCGATTCCTACAATGAGCAGTTCTTC. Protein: CASSVEQVADSYNEQFF.

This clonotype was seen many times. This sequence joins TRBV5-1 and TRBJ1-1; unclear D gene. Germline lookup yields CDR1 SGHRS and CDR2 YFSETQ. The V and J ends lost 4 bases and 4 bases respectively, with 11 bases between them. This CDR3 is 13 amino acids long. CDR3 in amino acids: CASSEAPSTEAFF. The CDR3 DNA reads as TGCGCCAGCAGCGAGGCTCCCTCCACTGAAGCTTTCTTT.

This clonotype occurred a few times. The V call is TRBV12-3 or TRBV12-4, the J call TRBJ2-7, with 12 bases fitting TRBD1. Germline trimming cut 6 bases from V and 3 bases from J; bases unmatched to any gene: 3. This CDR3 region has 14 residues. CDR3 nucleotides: TGTGCCAGCAGGGGGACAGGGGGCATCTACGAGCAGTACTTC. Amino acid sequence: CASRGTGGIYEQYF.

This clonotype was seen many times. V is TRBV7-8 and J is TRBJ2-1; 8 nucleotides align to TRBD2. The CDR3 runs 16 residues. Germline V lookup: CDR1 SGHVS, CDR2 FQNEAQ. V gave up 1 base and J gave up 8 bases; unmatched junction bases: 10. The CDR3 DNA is TGTGCCAGCAGCTTAGTAGCGGGACATAGAGTCCATGAGCAGTTCTTC. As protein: CASSLVAGHRVHEQFF.